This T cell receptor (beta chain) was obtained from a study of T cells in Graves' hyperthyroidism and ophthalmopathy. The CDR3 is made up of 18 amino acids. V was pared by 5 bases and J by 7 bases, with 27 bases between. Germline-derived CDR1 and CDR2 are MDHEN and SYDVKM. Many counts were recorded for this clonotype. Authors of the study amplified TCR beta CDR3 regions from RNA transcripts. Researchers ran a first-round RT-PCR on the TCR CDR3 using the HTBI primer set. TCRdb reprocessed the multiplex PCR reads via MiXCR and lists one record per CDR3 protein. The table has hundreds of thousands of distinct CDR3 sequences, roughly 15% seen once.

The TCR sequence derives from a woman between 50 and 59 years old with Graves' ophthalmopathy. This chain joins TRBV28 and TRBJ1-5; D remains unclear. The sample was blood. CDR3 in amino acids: CASSTPDERQSMRQPQHF. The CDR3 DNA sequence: TGTGCCAGCAGTACCCCCGATGAAAGACAATCTATGAGGCAGCCCCAGCATTTT.